The next 30 T cell receptor beta chains were all read from a single sample in a study of response to subunit inactivated influenza vaccine. TCRdb itself ran the RT-PCR reads through MiXCR, one entry per CDR3 protein. The sample shows under 800,000 distinct CDR3 sequences, approximately 15% of them seen only once. The specimen comprised PBMCs from blood, sampled approximately 15 days before vaccination. The receptors stem from a man aged 50 to 60 who received an inactivated influenza vaccine.

This clonotype was detected a few times. The chain is built from TRBV4-2 and TRBJ2-7; 7 bases line up with TRBD1. This CDR3 is built from 14 residues. The germline V gene has CDR1 LGHNA and CDR2 YNFKEQ. V trimming: 2 bases; J trimming: 4 bases; junction bases outside the gene matches: 5. The CDR3 DNA follows: TGTGCCAGCAGCCAACAGACAGGGTCATACGAGCAGTACTTC. The encoded protein is CASSQQTGSYEQYF.

This clonotype was observed a handful of times. The CDR3 nucleotides are TGTGCCAGCAGCTTTGGGGCCTCCCCCTACAATGAGCAGTTCTTC. Translated, it gives CASSFGASPYNEQFF. The V gene is TRBV7-9, the J gene TRBJ2-1, with TRBD1 as a possible D gene (5 bases). Trimming removed 3 bases at V and 2 bases at J, with 11 bases between. The CDR3 contains 15 residues. CDR1 and CDR2 (germline): SEHNR, FQNEAQ (reference sequence).

There are a few counts of this clonotype. The chain has TRBV5-1 and TRBJ2-3; 7 bases map to TRBD1. The CDR3 sequence is 16 residues long. Trimming removed 6 bases from V and 3 bases from J; junction bases left unmatched: 13. Germline V CDR1 and CDR2: SGHRS, YFSETQ. CDR3: CASTSTGAPSTDTQYF. As DNA, the CDR3 is TGCGCCAGCACCTCTACAGGGGCCCCCTCGACAGATACGCAGTATTTT.

This clonotype was found a few times. The genes are TRBV7-2 and TRBJ2-3, with 9 bases matching TRBD2. V was clipped by 5 bases and J by 13 bases; unmatched bases: 16. This CDR3 comprises 15 residues. Germline CDR1 and CDR2: SGHTA and FQGNSA. CDR3 residues: CASSPAPGGGAWEYF. CDR3 nucleotides: TGTGCCAGCAGCCCAGCGCCGGGCGGGGGGGCTTGGGAGTATTTT.

The J gene is TRBJ2-7, the V gene TRBV5-1, with 9 bases identical to TRBD1. The CDR3 runs 16 residues. Trimming took 4 bases from V and 5 from J; bases not matched to a gene: 13. CDR1 is SGHRS, CDR2 YFSETQ, per germline. The CDR3 region is CASSRQIGTGKNEQYF. As DNA, the CDR3 is TGCGCCAGCAGCCGCCAGATTGGGACAGGGAAGAACGAGCAGTACTTC.

CDR3 protein: CASSFPQGTNTGELFF. The DNA for the CDR3 is TGCGCCAGCAGCTTCCCACAGGGAACGAACACCGGGGAGCTGTTTTTT. V and J are TRBV5-1 and TRBJ2-2; D might be TRBD1 (6 bases). With 2 bases removed from V and 0 bases from J, the gap between germline ends came to 11 bases. The germline CDR1 and CDR2 sequences are SGHRS and YFSETQ. CDR3 length: 16 amino acids.

This clonotype appeared many times. The gene calls are TRBV12-3 or TRBV12-4 and TRBJ1-6, with TRBD1 as a possible D gene (6 bases). The V and J ends lost 3 bases and 7 bases respectively, with 10 bases between them. The CDR3 consists of 14 residues. The CDR3 loop is CASSFQGLNSPLHF. The CDR3 coding sequence is TGTGCCAGCAGTTTTCAGGGGCTCAATTCACCCCTCCACTTT.

The chain couples TRBV10-2 to TRBJ1-1; D is ambiguous. The V end was cut by 2 bases, the J end by 10 bases, with 11 bases between. The germline gives CDR1 WSHSY, CDR2 SAAADI. The length of the CDR3 is 12 residues. The CDR3 region is CASSELGGIAFF. DNA for the CDR3: TGCGCCAGCAGTGAGCTCGGAGGAATAGCTTTCTTT.

The chain is built from TRBV28 and TRBJ2-7, with no clear D. The V end lost 3 bases, the J end lost 5 bases, and 8 bases lay between the germline ends. Looked up from germline, CDR1 is MDHEN and CDR2 is SYDVKM. CDR3 length equals 12 residues. CDR3 coding DNA: TGTGCCAGCAGTTTGAGGCCCGACGAGCAGTACTTC. This codes for CASSLRPDEQYF.

This clonotype was seen a few times. J is TRBJ2-7 and V is TRBV10-3; TRBD2 agrees at 7 bases. The germline V gene encodes CDR1 ENHRY and CDR2 SYGVKD. The V and J ends lost 6 bases and 0 bases, in that order; junction bases with no gene match: 2. CDR3 length: 13 residues. The CDR3 region is CAIRGGSSYEQYF. DNA for the CDR3: TGTGCCATCAGAGGCGGGAGCTCCTACGAGCAGTACTTC.

This clonotype was observed many times. V and J are TRBV4-1 and TRBJ1-5, with 9 bases that match TRBD1. With 4 bases clipped from V and 7 bases from J, the junction kept 8 bases outside the gene matches. The germline CDR1 and CDR2 sequences are MGHRA and YSYEKL. The CDR3 contains 15 residues. The CDR3, as DNA: TGCGCCAGCAGCCGTGGTCGGGACAGGGTCCAGCCCCAGCATTTT. This codes for CASSRGRDRVQPQHF.

The chain employs TRBV6-5 and TRBJ1-1; weak D call: TRBD1 (6 bases). CDR1 and CDR2 (germline): MNHEY, SVGAGI. The CDR3 contains 16 residues. The V gene lost 2 bases and the J gene lost 10 bases, with 23 bases spanning the gap. Here the CDR3 reads CASSYGAGGRRGTAFF. The CDR3 bases are TGTGCCAGCAGTTACGGGGCTGGGGGGCGCAGGGGAACAGCTTTCTTT.

This clonotype was detected many times. V gene TRBV9 combines with J gene TRBJ2-1; tentative D call: TRBD2 (6 bases). Germline CDR1 and CDR2: SGDLS and YYNGEE. Trimming removed 5 bases at V and 9 bases at J, with 24 bases between. The CDR3 extends over 16 amino acids. The CDR3 spells CASRIGGVVFIVEQFF. In DNA form, the CDR3 reads TGTGCCAGCAGAATAGGAGGGGTAGTGTTCATCGTTGAGCAGTTCTTC.

This clonotype was seen more than once but under ten times. The V and J genes are TRBV11-2 and TRBJ1-5; perhaps TRBD1 as D (5 bases). Germline V gene data show CDR1 as SGHAT and CDR2 as FQNNGV. The CDR3 spans 14 residues. V was cut by 4 bases and J by 2 bases, with 9 bases left in between. The CDR3 nucleotides read TGTGCCAGCAGCTCCCAGGGTCGCAATCAGCCCCAGCATTTT. Encoded protein: CASSSQGRNQPQHF.

This clonotype was picked up a small number of times. This rearrangement joins TRBV27 to TRBJ1-5; possible D gene TRBD1, 5 bases. Germline V gives CDR1 MNHEY, CDR2 SMNVEV (reference sequence). Deletions cut 6 bases from V and 5 bases from J, with 14 bases between. The CDR3 is made up of 14 amino acids. The CDR3: CASSPTVSYQPQHF. CDR3 DNA sequence: TGTGCCAGCAGCCCGACAGTATCTTATCAGCCCCAGCATTTT.

This chain joins TRBV6-2 or TRBV6-3 and TRBJ2-7; D is unclear. With 3 bases removed from V and 3 bases from J, the gap between germline ends came to 18 bases. Germline V gene sequence: CDR1 MNHEY, CDR2 SVGEGT. There are 16 residues in the CDR3. Here the CDR3 DNA reads TGTGCCAGCAGTTATCTGCCTGGTCAGAGTAGCTACGAGCAGTACTTC. Translated, it gives CASSYLPGQSSYEQYF.

V gene TRBV11-1 combines with J gene TRBJ2-1; possible D gene TRBD2, 5 bases. The V end was cut by 0 bases, the J end by 9 bases, with 12 bases between. Germline values: CDR1 SGHAT, CDR2 FQDESV (reference sequence). This CDR3 contains 14 residues. CDR3 loop: CASSLAGVLAEQFF. The CDR3 DNA reads TGTGCCAGCAGCTTAGCGGGAGTTTTGGCTGAGCAGTTCTTC.

The chain joins TRBV9 to TRBJ2-1, with D possibly matching TRBD2 (5 bases). Trimming cost V 3 bases and J 10 bases, with 11 bases left between them. Germline loops: CDR1 SGDLS, CDR2 YYNGEE. This CDR3 is 12 amino acids long. CDR3 sequence (DNA): TGTGCCAGCAGCGCCACTAGGGAAGAGCAGTTCTTC. It codes for CASSATREEQFF.

This clonotype was picked up many times. The chain carries TRBV12-3 or TRBV12-4 and TRBJ2-2; no reliable D call. Trimming cost V 5 bases and J 4 bases, with 11 bases left between them. The CDR3 has 14 residues. CDR3 sequence: CASSPRRVTGELFF. In DNA, the CDR3 is TGTGCCAGCAGTCCCCGGCGCGTCACCGGGGAGCTGTTTTTT.

The V and J genes are TRBV13 and TRBJ2-5, with D tentatively TRBD1 or TRBD2 (5 bases each). V was pared by 5 bases and J by 4 bases, with 17 bases between. Per germline, CDR1 PRHDT and CDR2 FYEKMQ (reference sequence). CDR3 length equals 15 residues. The CDR3 DNA follows: TGTGCCAGCAGCCTTACATTAGAGGGGTCAGAGACCCAGTACTTC. Translated: CASSLTLEGSETQYF.

This clonotype turned up a few times. This sequence joins TRBV3-1 and TRBJ2-7; D is unclear. This CDR3 region has 14 residues. V was pared by 1 base and J by 0 bases, with 7 bases between. Germline loops: CDR1 LGHDT, CDR2 YNNKEL (reference sequence). CDR3 amino acids: CASSQGFSSYEQYF. DNA for the CDR3: TGTGCCAGCAGCCAAGGGTTCAGCTCCTACGAGCAGTACTTC.

This clonotype was counted a few times. J is TRBJ2-7 and V is TRBV4-2; 9 bases are shared with TRBD2. Germline CDR1 is LGHNA and CDR2 is YNFKEQ. V dropped 4 bases and J dropped 5; count of bases not matched to a gene: 9. The CDR3 extends over 15 amino acids. CDR3 sequence (DNA): TGTGCCAGCAGCCGAGATAGCGGGAGAAGGAACGAGCAGTACTTC. The encoded protein is CASSRDSGRRNEQYF.

This clonotype has at least ten counts. The V and J genes are TRBV15 and TRBJ1-1; the match to TRBD1 covers 8 bases. The germline V gene encodes CDR1 LNHNV and CDR2 YYDKDF (reference sequence). This CDR3 comprises 14 residues. V lost 0 bases and J lost 10; bases outside the gene matches: 7. CDR3 amino acids: CATSRDRPGGAAFF. CDR3 in DNA: TGTGCCACCAGCAGAGATCGGCCAGGGGGCGCAGCTTTCTTT.

This clonotype was counted between two and nine times. This chain links TRBV12-3 or TRBV12-4 with TRBJ1-5; the D is unclear. The CDR3 covers 16 residues. The V end was cut by 2 bases, the J end by 1 base, with 12 bases between. The CDR3 loop reads CASSLTSRASNQPQHF. CDR3 DNA: TGTGCCAGCAGTTTAACATCACGTGCGAGCAATCAGCCCCAGCATTTT.

This chain joins TRBV5-1 and TRBJ1-2; 11 nucleotides agree with TRBD1. The germline V gene encodes CDR1 SGHRS and CDR2 YFSETQ. The CDR3 contains 15 residues. After removal of 3 bases from V and 3 bases from J, the junction contained 4 bases not matched to a gene. The CDR3 coding sequence is TGCGCCAGCAGCTACGGGACAGGGGGTTACTATGGCTACACCTTC. Translating it yields CASSYGTGGYYGYTF.

This clonotype turned up a few times. This rearrangement joins TRBV5-6 to TRBJ2-5, with 7 positions matching TRBD2. This CDR3 spans 14 amino acids. Germline V gene data show CDR1 as SGHDT and CDR2 as YYEEEE. The trim removed 4 bases at V and 7 bases at J, leaving 10 bases unmatched. The chain's CDR3 is CASSLTGGLGTQYF. CDR3 DNA: TGTGCCAGCAGCCTGACGGGAGGCTTGGGGACCCAGTACTTC.

This clonotype was seen a few times. The V and J genes are TRBV4-2 and TRBJ2-3; TRBD1 matches 8 bases. Losses at the gene ends were 1 base for V and 3 bases for J; bases not matched to a gene: 6. This CDR3 is built from 16 residues. Germline CDR1 LGHNA, CDR2 YNFKEQ. In DNA, the CDR3 is TGTGCCAGCAGCCAAGCAGGGGGCTATTCAACAGATACGCAGTATTTT. It is translated as CASSQAGGYSTDTQYF.

In this sample, this clonotype turned up many times. V and J are TRBV7-2 and TRBJ2-1, with 7 bases lining up with TRBD1. Losses at the gene ends were 5 bases for V and 2 bases for J; bases not matched to a gene: 6. The CDR3 loop spans 15 amino acids. Germline assignment: CDR1 SGHTA and CDR2 FQGNSA. This CDR3 is CASSQRQGTYNEQFF. In DNA form, the CDR3 reads TGTGCCAGCAGCCAGCGACAGGGTACCTACAATGAGCAGTTCTTC.

The V gene is TRBV7-2, the J gene TRBJ1-1; a weak D match, TRBD1 (6 bases). CDR3 length equals 14 residues. Trimming stripped 4 bases from V and 0 bases from J, with 9 bases between. Germline V lookup: CDR1 SGHTA, CDR2 FQGNSA. CDR3 in DNA: TGTGCCAGCAGCTCGGGACATCTGAACACTGAAGCTTTCTTT. It is translated as CASSSGHLNTEAFF.

The genes are TRBV18 and TRBJ2-7, with 8 bases matching TRBD1. The junction had 4 bases not matched to a gene; V was cut back by 0 bases and J by 3 bases. This CDR3 comprises 15 residues. The germline gives CDR1 KGHSH, CDR2 LQKENI. The CDR3: CASSPPTGGNYEQYF. The DNA for the CDR3 is TGTGCCAGCTCACCACCTACAGGGGGTAACTACGAGCAGTACTTC. The whole variable domain, remainder taken from reference TRBV18 and TRBJ2-7, is NAGVMQNPRHLVRRRGQEARLRCSPMKGHSHVYWYRQLPEEGLKFMVYLQKENIIDESGMPKERFSAEFPKEGPSILRIQQVVRGDSAAYFCASSPPTGGNYEQYFGPGTRLTVT.